This TCR beta chain is from a study of CD8+CD57+ T cells in acquired aplastic anemia. Turning to the study itself: CD4+ and CD8+ cells, once sorted, gave DNA averaging roughly 3.4 ug.

Overall study results and limits: Significant differences in CD8+ Simpson's diversity were not observed between patients and controls. There were about 27 CD8+ CDR3 sequences that occurred in both patients and controls.

There are 16 residues in the CDR3. The ends lost 5 bases at V and 9 bases at J; junction bases unmatched: 16. Looked up from germline, CDR1 is SGHNT and CDR2 is YENEEA. It was patients with CD8+CD57+ cell expansion by flow cytometry who were chosen for sequencing. Genomic DNA, the template, was used for profiling of the TCR beta VDJ and CDR3. TCRdb re-derived calls from the reads in MiXCR, one entry per CDR3 protein. The table lists about 260,000 distinct CDR3 sequences, roughly 82% of them singletons. About this clonotype itself: No antigen is known for it.

This receptor was taken from a human donor with aplastic anemia. The J gene is TRBJ2-1, the V gene TRBV11-3, with 7 bases matching TRBD1. Input material: sorted CD4+, CD8+, or CD8+CD57+ T cells (not recorded which) from PBMCs. CDR3 sequence (DNA): TGTGCCAGCAGCCCTGAGCTGACAGGGACCTGGGGTGAGCAGTTCTTC. Translation: CASSPELTGTWGEQFF.